This T cell receptor beta chain appears in the sequencing data of a study of blood T cell repertoires in COVID-19. Study summary: The United States, Italy and Spain provided the acute and convalescent COVID-19 samples. PBMCs, B-cell-depleted T cells, or T cells were the source of the cDNA or gDNA that made up the material.

Source study methods: Quantification of nucleated cells was approximated via reference gene primer amplification. TCRdb keeps only in-frame clones here, not all; method: immunoSEQ multiplex PCR. V and J calls and clone size come straight from that table; D and trimming were deduced from the DNA. The sample shows roughly 200,000 clones, approximately 91% of them seen only once. The CDR3 extends over 16 amino acids. Germline CDR1 SGHAT, CDR2 FQDESV (reference sequence). J was trimmed by 0 bases and V by 5 bases; bases with no gene match: 8. The chain uses TRBV11-1 and TRBJ1-1, with 8 bases fitting TRBD1. Sequencing input: peripheral blood. This clonotype was obtained from a man aged 40-49 years with acute or convalescent COVID-19. The DNA of the CDR3 is TGTGCCAGCAGCCGGGCGACAGGGGCAATGAACACTGAAGCTTTCTTT. This sequence encodes CASSRATGAMNTEAFF.